This T cell receptor beta chain was profiled in a study of tumor-infiltrating lymphocytes in oesophageal squamous cell carcinoma. MiXCR, applied by TCRdb to the PCR reads, yields one record per CDR3 protein. The repertoire holds 15,000 to 20,000 distinct CDR3 sequences, with approximately 46% as singletons. By frequency in the sample, this clonotype is medium-sized. Sequences were obtained from normal esophageal tissue next to the tumor. The source is a female donor with esophageal squamous cell carcinoma.

CDR3: CASSFAFLAGPSNEQFF. The CDR3 DNA follows: TGTGCCAGCAGTTTCGCCTTTCTAGCGGGACCCTCAAATGAGCAGTTCTTC. The chain uses TRBV12-3 or TRBV12-4 and TRBJ2-1; 9 bases agree with TRBD2. V lost 3 bases to trimming and J lost 7 bases; unmatched junction nucleotides: 13. There are 17 residues in the CDR3.